The present T cell receptor beta chain was sequenced within a study of Ad26.COV2.S vaccination and SARS-CoV-2 variants. Study conclusions and caveats: Reports say spike-specific CD8+ and CD4+ T cell responses covered substantial breadth after vaccination. An underestimation of total T cell responses may have resulted from the TCR breadth and depth analyses.

Treatment in this sample: around 19 received Ad26.COV2.S at low or high dose, single or two shots; 5 received placebo; per-sample allocation not given. Day 63 after the first vaccine or placebo injection was the time point for sampling. An 18-55-year-old adult in Boston served as donor. As for this clone: As yet, its antigen is unknown.

This CDR3 is 12 amino acids long. Trimming took 3 bases from V and 7 from J; bases not matched to a gene: 2. Profiling relied on immunoSEQ multiplex PCR, and the TCRdb table lists in-frame clones only, not all of them. Of hundreds of thousands of clones listed, more than 70% are singletons. Material: peripheral blood, obtained in a trial of Ad26.COV2.S vaccine versus placebo. The chain uses TRBV12-3 or TRBV12-4 and TRBJ1-2, with 7 bases aligning to TRBD1. This receptor was identified in a person between 18 and 65 years old who received the Ad26.COV2.S COVID-19 vaccine or a placebo. Here the CDR3 reads CASSFRGSGYTF. Here the CDR3 DNA reads TGTGCCAGCAGTTTCAGGGGGTCTGGCTACACCTTC.